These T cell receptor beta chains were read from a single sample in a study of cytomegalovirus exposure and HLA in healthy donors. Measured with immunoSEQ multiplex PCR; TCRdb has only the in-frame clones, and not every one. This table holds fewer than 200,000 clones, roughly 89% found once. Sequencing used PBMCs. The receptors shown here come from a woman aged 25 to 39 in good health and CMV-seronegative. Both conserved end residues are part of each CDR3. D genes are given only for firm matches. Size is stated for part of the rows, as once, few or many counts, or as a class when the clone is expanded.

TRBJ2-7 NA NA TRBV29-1 TGCAGCGTTGAAGATAAGGCGGGACAGTACTTC CSVEDKAGQYF
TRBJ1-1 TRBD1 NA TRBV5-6 TGTGCCAGCAGCTTAGCGACAGGGTCGGCCACTGAAGCTTTCTTT CASSLATGSATEAFF
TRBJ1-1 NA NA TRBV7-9 TGTGCCAGCAGCTCGCCGACAGGCCCTTGGGTAGCTTTCTTT CASSSPTGPWVAFF
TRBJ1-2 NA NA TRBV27 TGTGCCAGCAGTTATGCAGGATCTCACTATGGCTACACCTTC CASSYAGSHYGYTF
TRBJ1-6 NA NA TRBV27 TGTGCCAGCAGGCTAGGATCCACTGCCTCTGGTTCACCCCTCCACTTT CASRLGSTASGSPLHF
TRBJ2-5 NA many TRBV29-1 TGCAGCGTTCGGGGAGCAGAGACCCAGTACTTC CSVRGAETQYF
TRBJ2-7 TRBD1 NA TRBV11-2 TGTGCCAGCAGCTCCAGGGGGAGAGAAGACGAGCAGTACTTC CASSSRGREDEQYF
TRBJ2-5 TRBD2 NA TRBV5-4 TGTGCCAGCAGCCCCAGGGGACTAGCGGGGGGTTGGGAGACCCAGTACTTC CASSPRGLAGGWETQYF
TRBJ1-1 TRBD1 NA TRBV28 TGTGCCAGCAGGAGACAGGGGGGTGTGGGCACTGAAGCTTTCTTT CASRRQGGVGTEAFF
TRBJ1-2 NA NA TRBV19 TGTGCCAGTAGTATGACCGGGACAACCTATGGCTACACCTTC CASSMTGTTYGYTF
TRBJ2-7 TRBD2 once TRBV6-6 TGTGCCAGCAGCCCTAGCGGGGAATCCTACGAGCAGTACTTC CASSPSGESYEQYF
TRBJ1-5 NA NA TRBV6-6 TGTGCCAGCTCACCCCCGTGGACAGATCAGCCCCAGCATTTT CASSPPWTDQPQHF
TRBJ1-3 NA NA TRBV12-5 TGTGCTAGTGGTTTGGTACAGGGAACTGGAAACACCATATATTTT CASGLVQGTGNTIYF
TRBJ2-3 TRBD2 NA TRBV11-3 TGTGCCAGCAGCCCCCGGACTAGCGGGGGCACAGATACGCAGTATTTT CASSPRTSGGTDTQYF
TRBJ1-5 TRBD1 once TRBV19 TGTGCCAGTAATTTGCAGGGGGGTAATCAGCCCCAGCATTTT CASNLQGGNQPQHF